This T cell receptor beta chain was sequenced during a study of technical replicates of blood from several donors. The trim removed 1 base at V and 5 bases at J, leaving 4 bases unmatched. The CDR3 contains 13 residues. Germline V gives CDR1 SQVTM, CDR2 ANQGSEA. TCRdb's table, derived via immunoSEQ multiplex PCR, lists solely in-frame clones and lacks some. Of about 97,000 clones detected, about 95% appear once; the ten largest clones hold 0.33%. This sequence originates from a human donor in good health. This chain uses TRBV29-1 with TRBJ2-7; 8 bases agree with TRBD1. Source material: T cells isolated from PBMCs. The CDR3 nucleotides are TGCAGCGTTGAAGGGACAGGGACTGACGAGCAGTACTTC. This sequence encodes CSVEGTGTDEQYF.